This T cell receptor beta chain was documented in a study of blood T cell repertoires in COVID-19. Study-wide context: Material from acute and convalescent COVID-19 was sourced from the United States, Italy and Spain. The cDNA or gDNA used as material had been derived from T cells, B-cell-depleted T cells, or PBMCs.

The authors' processing: Amplified reference gene primers provided the basis for estimating nucleated cell counts. Method: immunoSEQ multiplex PCR; TCRdb's copy keeps in-frame clones and lacks some. From that table come the V and J calls and clone size; the DNA was used to work out D and trimming. The sample has around 220,000 clones, roughly nine tenths seen once. The sequence was obtained from a woman between 50 and 59 years old with acute or convalescent COVID-19. Sequencing input: peripheral blood.

The CDR3, as DNA: TGTGCCAGCAGCTGGACAGGGGAAGAGGAGACCCAGTACTTC. Encoded protein: CASSWTGEEETQYF. The J gene is TRBJ2-5, the V gene TRBV5-6; 9 bases align to TRBD1. This CDR3 region has 14 residues. The germline gives CDR1 SGHDT, CDR2 YYEEEE. V trimming: 3 bases; J trimming: 5 bases; junction bases outside the gene matches: 5.